A single T cell receptor (beta chain) is shown here with its context. The data belong to a study of blood T cell repertoires in COVID-19. Some clones are missing from TCRdb's copy, which holds only in-frame ones; the method was immunoSEQ multiplex PCR. The sample lists about 220,000 clones, approximately 80% seen once, with 5.1% in the top ten. The CDR3 has 15 amino acids. Germline trimming cut 5 bases from V and 1 base from J; bases unmatched to any gene: 5. CDR1 MNHEY and CDR2 SVGAGI come from the germline V gene. The sequenced sample consisted of peripheral blood. This TCR came from a woman aged 55 to 70 who had recovered from COVID-19. This chain connects TRBV6-5 to TRBJ2-4, with 7 bases aligning to TRBD1. CDR3 sequence reads: CASSPRQGAKNIQYF. The CDR3 nucleotides read TGTGCCAGCAGTCCGCGACAGGGCGCCAAAAACATTCAGTACTTC.